The 28 T cell receptor beta chains below come from one sample, sequenced in a study of regulatory T cells in long-lasting Graves disease (dated by TCRdb to the early 2020s). Library generation was performed with multiplex PCR. TCRdb names Illumina HiSeq 4000 as the instrument used. TCR beta libraries were built with iRepertoire HTBI primers and Arm-PCR amplification of CDR3 regions. TCRdb trimmed the raw reads at Q25, called clones with MiXCR and kept productive beta chains. Records with the same CDR3 protein are collapsed into one entry carrying the most frequent genes and DNA. The sample table lists about 460,000 distinct CDR3 sequences, 14% of them with a count of one. Of the sample, more than 15% falls within the top ten clones. Per the publication, the time point label means: newly diagnosed GD, antithyroid drugs for less than 3 months. RNA was extracted from PBMCs in TRIzol for both TCR sequencing and RNA sequencing.

In addition, the sample was reused for a study of T cells in Graves' hyperthyroidism and ophthalmopathy.

Material: peripheral blood mononuclear cells (PBMCs), obtained at new diagnosis, from a patient treated with antithyroid drugs. These receptors all stem from a woman aged 45-60 years with Graves disease. Donor details come from another sample of the same person, matched by shared clones.

At least ten counts were recorded for this clonotype. This chain connects TRBV6-1 to TRBJ1-1; 11 bases fit TRBD1. CDR1 MNHNS and CDR2 SASEGT come from the germline V gene. V trimming: 1 base; J trimming: 5 bases; junction bases outside the gene matches: 6. The CDR3 loop spans 16 amino acids. The CDR3 DNA sequence: TGTGCCAGCAGTGAAGGCCGCGGGACAGGGGGGACTGAAGCTTTCTTT. Protein: CASSEGRGTGGTEAFF.

The rearrangement joins TRBV28 to TRBJ2-2, with 9 bases identical to TRBD1. The CDR3 loop spans 16 amino acids. The ends lost 5 bases at V and 2 bases at J; junction bases unmatched: 6. Germline lookup yields CDR1 MDHEN and CDR2 SYDVKM. This chain's CDR3 is CASSPADRGNTGELFF. In DNA form, the CDR3 reads TGTGCCAGCAGTCCTGCGGACAGGGGAAACACCGGGGAGCTGTTTTTT.

Only a few counts were recorded for this clonotype. This chain links TRBV7-6 with TRBJ2-1; D unclear. The CDR3 has 15 residues. The V gene's germline CDR1 is SGHVS and CDR2 FNYEAQ. The germline V and J ends were trimmed by 0 bases and 0 bases, with 6 bases remaining between them. Written as DNA, the CDR3 is TGTGCCAGCAGCTTAGCGGCAGCCTCCTACAATGAGCAGTTCTTC. Residues: CASSLAAASYNEQFF.

Notes on this clonotype: One end of the junction varies from germline; a read error may be responsible. The chain employs TRBV5-1 and TRBJ2-3; either TRBD1 or TRBD2 may fit D (6 bases each). The germline gives CDR1 SGHRS, CDR2 YFSETQ. CDR3 length: 14 residues. CDR3: CASSLEGGADTQCF. The CDR3 DNA sequence: TGCGCCAGCAGCTTGGAGGGGGGCGCAGATACGCAGTGTTTT.

This clonotype was picked up many times. V is TRBV6-5 and J is TRBJ1-4; TRBD1 matches 8 bases. Germline loops: CDR1 MNHEY, CDR2 SVGAGI. The CDR3 is 15 residues long. Unmatched junction bases numbered 4, after V lost 0 bases and J lost 7 bases. The CDR3 DNA sequence: TGTGCCAGCAGTTACTCTCAGGGGGCCGGTGAAAAACTGTTTTTT. Its translation is CASSYSQGAGEKLFF.

The J gene is TRBJ2-7, the V gene TRBV27, with 10 nucleotides matching TRBD2. Germline values: CDR1 MNHEY, CDR2 SMNVEV (reference sequence). V lost 7 bases to trimming and J lost 0 bases; unmatched junction nucleotides: 6. The CDR3 is 15 amino acids. The CDR3 DNA reads as TGTGCCAGCAAACCGGGACTAGCGACCTCCTACGAGCAGTACTTC. Amino acids: CASKPGLATSYEQYF.

V usage is TRBV7-9 and J usage is TRBJ1-2; 7 nucleotides line up with TRBD1. Germline V lookup: CDR1 SEHNR, CDR2 FQNEAQ (reference sequence). The CDR3 is made up of 13 amino acids. Trimming cost V 5 bases and J 5 bases; bases outside gene matches: 5. The CDR3 sequence: CASSRDREYGYTF. The CDR3 bases are TGTGCCAGCAGCCGCGACAGGGAGTATGGCTACACCTTC.

This clonotype was seen repeatedly, ten times or more. This rearrangement joins TRBV30 to TRBJ2-3, with unresolved D. Germline V gene data show CDR1 as GTSNPN and CDR2 as SVGIG (reference sequence). The CDR3 spans 11 residues. Trimming pared 0 bases from V and 9 bases from J, leaving 7 bases between. CDR3 region: CAWSVEKTQYF. CDR3 DNA: TGTGCCTGGAGTGTTGAGAAAACGCAGTATTTT.

A remark on this clonotype: One base away lies a much larger clone, so this may be a sequencing read error. V usage is TRBV5-6 and J usage is TRBJ2-3; 8 bases match TRBD2. Germline loops: CDR1 SGHDT, CDR2 YYEEEE. There are 16 residues in the CDR3. CDR3: CVSSPGGGGGTDTQYF. CDR3 coding DNA: TGTGTCAGCAGCCCGGGGGGGGGAGGAGGCACAGATACGCAGTATTTT.

This clonotype was counted a few times. The chain links TRBV18 to TRBJ2-6; D gene ambiguous. Germline CDR1 and CDR2: KGHSH and LQKENI. The CDR3 runs 14 residues. The V end was cut by 7 bases, the J end by 0 bases, with 7 bases between. The CDR3 spells CASWTTSGANVLTF. The CDR3 nucleotides read TGTGCCAGCTGGACCACCTCTGGGGCCAACGTCCTGACTTTC. Combining the CDR3 with reference TRBV18 and TRBJ2-6 gives the whole variable domain NAGVMQNPRHLVRRRGQEARLRCSPMKGHSHVYWYRQLPEEGLKFMVYLQKENIIDESGMPKERFSAEFPKEGPSILRIQQVVRGDSAAYFCASWTTSGANVLTFGAGSRLTVL.

This clonotype was counted ten times or more. V usage is TRBV6-2 or TRBV6-3 and J usage is TRBJ2-1; D is unresolved. The CDR3 has 15 amino acids. With 3 bases removed from V and 5 bases from J, the gap between germline ends came to 14 bases. In germline, CDR1 is MNHEY, CDR2 SVGEGT. CDR3 coding DNA: TGTGCCAGCAGTTATCAGTGGTGGCAAGACAATGAGCAGTTCTTC. Protein product: CASSYQWWQDNEQFF.

This clonotype was seen repeatedly, ten times or more. The chain links TRBV28 to TRBJ2-7; no firm D call. The V gene lost 5 bases and the J gene lost 0 bases, with 14 bases spanning the gap. The CDR3 is made up of 15 amino acids. From germline, CDR1 is MDHEN and CDR2 SYDVKM. CDR3 sequence: CASSPRRPTSYEQYF. The CDR3 DNA is TGTGCCAGCAGTCCCCGGAGACCTACCTCCTACGAGCAGTACTTC.

This clonotype was seen more than once but under ten times. The gene calls are TRBV12-3 or TRBV12-4 and TRBJ1-1; D unresolved. Deletions cut 1 base from V and 7 bases from J, with 10 bases between. This CDR3 has 13 amino acids. The CDR3 DNA is TGTGCCAGCAGTTTAGGGACTCCTTATGAAGCTTTCTTT. This sequence encodes CASSLGTPYEAFF.

This clonotype showed up many times. The chain carries TRBV20-1 and TRBJ2-7; 14 bases map to TRBD2. This CDR3 spans 17 amino acids. V was pared by 4 bases and J by 4 bases, with 12 bases of the junction left unmatched. Per germline, CDR1 DFQATT and CDR2 SNEGSKA (reference sequence). The CDR3 is CSATPETSGRALYEQYF. CDR3 sequence (DNA): TGCAGTGCTACCCCCGAGACTAGCGGGAGGGCCTTATACGAGCAGTACTTC.

This clonotype was detected only a few times. The DNA for the CDR3 is TGTGCCAGCAGTCGACCGTCGGGGGGCCAAGAGACCCAGTACTTC. It encodes CASSRPSGGQETQYF. The gene calls are TRBV11-2 and TRBJ2-5, with 7 bases fitting TRBD2. The germline V gene encodes CDR1 SGHAT and CDR2 FQNNGV. V lost 6 bases and J lost 1; bases outside the gene matches: 8. This CDR3 contains 15 residues. The full variable domain, in which reference TRBV11-2 and TRBJ2-5 provide the parts outside the CDR3, is EAGVAQSPRYKIIEKRQSVAFWCNPISGHATLYWYQQILGQGPKLLIQFQNNGVVDDSQLPKDRFSAERLKGVDSTLKIQPAKLEDSAVYLCASSRPSGGQETQYFGPGTRLLVL.

The genes are TRBV30 and TRBJ2-7; TRBD1 matches at 9 bases. V lost 1 base, J lost 3 bases, and 7 bases stayed unmatched. The CDR3 is 15 residues long. Germline V gene data show CDR1 as GTSNPN and CDR2 as SVGIG (reference sequence). This CDR3 reads CAWSDTGQGSYEQYF. In nucleotides, the CDR3 is TGTGCCTGGAGTGACACAGGACAGGGGAGCTACGAGCAGTACTTC. The variable domain in full, completed from reference TRBV30 and TRBJ2-7, reads SQTIHQWPATLVQPVGSPLSLECTVEGTSNPNLYWYRQAAGRGLQLLFYSVGIGQISSEVPQNLSASRPQDRQFILSSKKLLLSDSGFYLCAWSDTGQGSYEQYFGPGTRLTVT.

This clonotype was found many times. This chain joins TRBV12-5 and TRBJ2-1; 13 bases line up with TRBD2. CDR1 is LGHNT, CDR2 FRNRAP, per germline. V dropped 2 bases and J dropped 4; count of bases not matched to a gene: 5. The CDR3 sequence is 17 residues long. CDR3 sequence (DNA): TGTGCTAGTGGTTTGTTCGGACTAGCGGGAGCGTACAATGAGCAGTTCTTC. Translation gives CASGLFGLAGAYNEQFF.

This clonotype was counted ten times or more. J is TRBJ2-1 and V is TRBV2, with D maybe TRBD1 (6 bases). The V gene's germline CDR1 is SNHLY and CDR2 FYNNEI. The V and J ends lost 6 bases and 6 bases respectively, with 15 bases between them. The CDR3 runs 14 residues. CDR3 sequence (DNA): TGTGCCAGCAGCCTCCTGGACAGTGGCAATGAGCAGTTCTTC. Translated: CASSLLDSGNEQFF.

The chain has TRBV11-2 and TRBJ2-1, with TRBD2 matching 12 bases. After removal of 8 bases from V and 3 bases from J, the junction contained 2 bases not matched to a gene. Germline-derived CDR1 and CDR2 are SGHAT and FQNNGV. The CDR3 sequence is 14 residues long. As DNA, the CDR3 is TGTGCCAGCGTACTAGCGGGAGGCTACAATGAGCAGTTCTTC. Encoded protein: CASVLAGGYNEQFF.

This clonotype was found many times. Here the CDR3 reads CASSSRLAKNIQYF. CDR3 bases: TGTGCCAGCAGCTCCAGGCTAGCCAAAAACATTCAGTACTTC. This chain uses TRBV11-2 with TRBJ2-4; D remains unclear. CDR3 length: 14 amino acids. Germline CDR1 SGHAT, CDR2 FQNNGV. V was clipped by 4 bases and J by 0 bases, with 7 bases between them.

At least ten counts were recorded for this clonotype. J is TRBJ2-1 and V is TRBV27; tentatively, D is TRBD2 (6 bases). Germline V gene lookup returns CDR1 MNHEY and CDR2 SMNVEV (reference sequence). This CDR3 is 16 amino acids long. Trimming cost V 7 bases and J 4 bases, with 20 bases left between them. The CDR3 bases are TGTGCCAGCACCATGGGGACTCCGGAAAAGTACAATGAGCAGTTCTTC. Protein: CASTMGTPEKYNEQFF.

At least ten counts were recorded for this clonotype. The chain carries TRBV10-3 and TRBJ2-7; D unresolved. V lost 10 bases to trimming and J lost 0 bases, with 16 bases between them. The CDR3 spans 14 residues. The germline gives CDR1 ENHRY, CDR2 SYGVKD. The CDR3: CATRPLDGSYEQYF. The CDR3 coding sequence is TGTGCCACCCGACCGTTGGACGGCTCCTACGAGCAGTACTTC.

The chain uses TRBV30 and TRBJ1-3; a weak D match, TRBD1 (6 bases). From germline, CDR1 is GTSNPN and CDR2 SVGIG (reference sequence). V shed 2 bases and J shed 1 base, with 12 bases lying between them. The CDR3 covers 15 residues. CDR3 sequence: CAWSYRDRSGNTIYF. The CDR3 DNA follows: TGTGCCTGGAGTTACAGGGATCGGTCTGGAAACACCATATATTTT.

Comments on this clonotype: This may be a read error: a much more frequent sequence differs by one nucleotide. The chain joins TRBV5-1 to TRBJ1-1, with D possibly TRBD1 on 6 matching bases. V lost 2 bases, J lost 0 bases, and 11 bases lay in between. The CDR3 length is 15 residues. The germline V gene encodes CDR1 SGHRS and CDR2 YFSETQ. The CDR3 loop reads CASSLTGLVNTEAFF. CDR3 DNA sequence: TGCGCCAGCAGCTTAACAGGGTTGGTGAACACTGAAGCTTTCTTT.

V is TRBV6-2 or TRBV6-3 and J is TRBJ2-2; 15 positions match TRBD2. The CDR3 sequence is 18 residues long. J gave up 3 bases and V 2 bases, and 4 bases lay outside the gene matches. CDR1 is MNHEY, CDR2 SVGEGT, per germline. CDR3 residues: CASSYGLAGGPDTGELFF. The CDR3, as DNA: TGTGCCAGCAGTTACGGACTAGCGGGAGGGCCCGACACCGGGGAGCTGTTTTTT.

This clonotype was counted only a few times. The J gene is TRBJ2-5, the V gene TRBV19; D perhaps matches TRBD1 (7 bases). The CDR3 runs to 14 residues. Germline V gene sequence: CDR1 LNHDA, CDR2 SQIVND (reference sequence). Trimming removed 7 bases at V and 3 bases at J, with 15 bases between. The CDR3 spells CASTSGGGKETQYF. The CDR3 region has the DNA TGTGCCAGTACGAGCGGAGGGGGCAAAGAGACCCAGTACTTC.

The chain combines TRBV14 with TRBJ2-1; perhaps TRBD2 as D (5 bases). This CDR3 is built from 16 residues. Trimming pared 0 bases from V and 8 bases from J, leaving 17 bases between. CDR1 and CDR2 (germline): SGHDN, FVKESK. The CDR3 nucleotides read TGTGCCAGCAGCCAAGATCCCGGGGTGGTGGCGGATGAGCAGTTCTTC. Its protein is CASSQDPGVVADEQFF.

In its sample, this clonotype was seen many times. The chain links TRBV7-3 to TRBJ2-2; the D is unclear. Germline lookup yields CDR1 SGHTA and CDR2 FQGTGA. Trimming cost V 3 bases and J 7 bases, with 9 bases left between them. This CDR3 is 13 amino acids long. CDR3 region: CASSFSQYGELFF. As DNA, the CDR3 is TGTGCCAGCAGCTTCAGTCAATACGGGGAGCTGTTTTTT.